In its sample, the clone carrying this TCR beta chain was seen a few times. Its target is not known. This specimen comes from a study of CD8 T cells in ankylosing spondylitis. It was by quantitative 5'-RACE with molecular barcodes that TCR beta libraries were made. Using its own MiXCR run on the 5' RACE reads, TCRdb lists one record per CDR3 protein. This table holds 130,000 to 150,000 distinct CDR3 sequences, 7% to 10% found once. The study, taken as a whole, reports: Some motif variants were previously reported in reactive arthritis synovial fluid and blood.

The CDR3 contains 13 residues. Germline V gene lookup returns CDR1 MDHEN and CDR2 SYDVKM. The V end lost 11 bases, the J end lost 3 bases, and 17 bases lay between the germline ends. The sequenced sample consisted of synovial fluid, either unsorted or a sorted T cell fraction (not recorded which). The clonotype originates from a male donor with ankylosing spondylitis. This chain uses TRBV28 with TRBJ2-7; D is perhaps TRBD2 (5 bases). Here the CDR3 DNA reads TGTGCCGCGAATGGAGGTTTTAACTACGAGCAGTACTTC. It specifies CAANGGFNYEQYF.